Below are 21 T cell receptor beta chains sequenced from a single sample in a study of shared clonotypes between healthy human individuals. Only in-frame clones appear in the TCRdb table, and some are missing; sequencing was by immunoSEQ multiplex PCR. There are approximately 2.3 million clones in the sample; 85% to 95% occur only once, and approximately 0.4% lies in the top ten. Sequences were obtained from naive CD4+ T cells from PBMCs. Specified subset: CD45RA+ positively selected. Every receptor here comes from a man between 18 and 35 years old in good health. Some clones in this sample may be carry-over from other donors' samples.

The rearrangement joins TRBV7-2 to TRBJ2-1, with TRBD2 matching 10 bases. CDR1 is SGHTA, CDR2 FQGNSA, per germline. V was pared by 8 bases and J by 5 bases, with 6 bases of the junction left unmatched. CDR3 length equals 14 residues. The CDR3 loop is CASFRTSGNNEQFF. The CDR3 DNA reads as TGTGCCAGCTTTCGGACTAGCGGAAACAATGAGCAGTTCTTC. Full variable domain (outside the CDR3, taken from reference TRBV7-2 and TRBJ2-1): GAGVSQSPSNKVTEKGKDVELRCDPISGHTALYWYRQSLGQGLEFLIYFQGNSAPDKSGLPSDRFSAERTGGSVSTLTIQRTQQEDSAVYLCASFRTSGNNEQFFGPGTRLTVL.

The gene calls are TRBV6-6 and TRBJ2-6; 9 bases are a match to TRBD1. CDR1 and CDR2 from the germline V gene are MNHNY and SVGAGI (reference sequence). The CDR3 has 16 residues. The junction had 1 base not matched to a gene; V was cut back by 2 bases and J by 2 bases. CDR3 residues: CASSYGDRAGANVLTF. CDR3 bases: TGTGCCAGCAGTTACGGGGACAGGGCTGGGGCCAACGTCCTGACTTTC.

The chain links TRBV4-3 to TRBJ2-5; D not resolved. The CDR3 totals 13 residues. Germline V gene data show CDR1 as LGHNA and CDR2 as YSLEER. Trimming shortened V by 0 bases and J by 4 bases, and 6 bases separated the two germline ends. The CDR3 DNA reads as TGCGCCAGCAGCCAAGATTTCGGAGAGACCCAGTACTTC. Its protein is CASSQDFGETQYF.

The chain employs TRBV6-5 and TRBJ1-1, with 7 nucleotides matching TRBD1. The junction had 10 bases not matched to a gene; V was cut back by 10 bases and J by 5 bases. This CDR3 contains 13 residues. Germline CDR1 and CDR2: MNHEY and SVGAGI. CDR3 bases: TGTGCCACAAGTTACAGGGGCGGAACTGAAGCTTTCTTT. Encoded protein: CATSYRGGTEAFF.

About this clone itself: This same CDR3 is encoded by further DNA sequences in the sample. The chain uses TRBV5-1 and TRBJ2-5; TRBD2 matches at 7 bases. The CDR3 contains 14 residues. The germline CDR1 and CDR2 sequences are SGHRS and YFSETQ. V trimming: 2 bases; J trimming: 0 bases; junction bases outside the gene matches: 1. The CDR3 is CASSFLADQETQYF. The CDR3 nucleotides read TGCGCCAGCAGCTTTCTAGCGGACCAAGAGACCCAGTACTTC.

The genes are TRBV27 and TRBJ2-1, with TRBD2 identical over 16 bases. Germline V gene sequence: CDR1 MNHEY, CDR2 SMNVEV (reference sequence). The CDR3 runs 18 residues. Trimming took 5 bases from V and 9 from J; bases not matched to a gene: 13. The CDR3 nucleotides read TGTGCCAGCAGTATTGCCGGGACTAGCGGGAGGGCGAGGCGTGAGCAGTTCTTC. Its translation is CASSIAGTSGRARREQFF.

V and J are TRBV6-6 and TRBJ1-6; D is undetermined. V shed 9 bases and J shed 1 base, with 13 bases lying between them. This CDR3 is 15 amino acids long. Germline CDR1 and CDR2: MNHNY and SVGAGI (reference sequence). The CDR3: CASSGFGSYNSPLHF. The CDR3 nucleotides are TGTGCCAGTTCAGGTTTCGGGTCCTATAATTCACCCCTCCACTTT.

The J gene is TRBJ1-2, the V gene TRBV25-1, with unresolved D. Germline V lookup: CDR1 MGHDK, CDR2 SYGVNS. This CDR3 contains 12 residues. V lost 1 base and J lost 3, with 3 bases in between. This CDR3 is CASSEWDYGYTF. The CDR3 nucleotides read TGTGCCAGCAGTGAATGGGACTATGGCTACACCTTC.

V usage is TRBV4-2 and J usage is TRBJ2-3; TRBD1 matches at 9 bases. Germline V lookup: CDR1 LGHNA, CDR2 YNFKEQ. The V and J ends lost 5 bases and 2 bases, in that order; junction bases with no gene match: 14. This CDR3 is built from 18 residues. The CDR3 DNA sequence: TGTGCCAGCAGCTCAACCCCGGCCCGGGACAGGGACACAGATACGCAGTATTTT. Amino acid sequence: CASSSTPARDRDTDTQYF.

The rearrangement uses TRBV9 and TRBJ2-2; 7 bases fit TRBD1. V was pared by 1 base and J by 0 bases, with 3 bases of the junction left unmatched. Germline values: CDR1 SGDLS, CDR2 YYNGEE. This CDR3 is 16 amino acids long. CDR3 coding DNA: TGTGCCAGCAGCGTACCAGGACAGGCGAACACCGGGGAGCTGTTTTTT. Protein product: CASSVPGQANTGELFF.

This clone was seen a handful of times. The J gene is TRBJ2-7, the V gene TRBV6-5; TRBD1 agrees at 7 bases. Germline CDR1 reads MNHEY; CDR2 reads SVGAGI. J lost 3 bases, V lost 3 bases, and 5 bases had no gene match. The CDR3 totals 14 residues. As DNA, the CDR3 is TGTGCCAGCAGTTATCGGGGACAGAGCTACGAGCAGTACTTC. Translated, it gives CASSYRGQSYEQYF.

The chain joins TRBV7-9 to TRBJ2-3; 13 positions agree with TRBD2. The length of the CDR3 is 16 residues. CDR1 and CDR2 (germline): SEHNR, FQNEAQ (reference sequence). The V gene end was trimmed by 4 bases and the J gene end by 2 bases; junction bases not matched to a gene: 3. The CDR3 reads CASSYGLAGVTDTQYF. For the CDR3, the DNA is TGTGCCAGCAGCTACGGACTAGCGGGAGTCACAGATACGCAGTATTTT. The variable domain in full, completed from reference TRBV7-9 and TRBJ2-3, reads DTGVSQNPRHKITKRGQNVTFRCDPISEHNRLYWYRQTLGQGPEFLTYFQNEAQLEKSRLLSDRFSAERPKGSFSTLEIQRTEQGDSAMYLCASSYGLAGVTDTQYFGPGTRLTVL.

CDR3 DNA: TGTGCCAGCAGAGGGGGGGCATCCGCCGGGGAGCTGTTTTTT. As protein: CASRGGASAGELFF. The genes are TRBV28 and TRBJ2-2, with D possibly TRBD2 on 7 matching bases. Germline V gene data show CDR1 as MDHEN and CDR2 as SYDVKM. This CDR3 contains 14 residues. Trimming left V 6 bases short and J 6 bases short, with 14 bases between.

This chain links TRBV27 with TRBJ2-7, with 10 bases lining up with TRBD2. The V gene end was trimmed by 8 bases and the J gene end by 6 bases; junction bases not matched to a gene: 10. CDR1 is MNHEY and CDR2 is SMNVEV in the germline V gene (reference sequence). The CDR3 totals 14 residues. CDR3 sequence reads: CASGWTSGESEQYF. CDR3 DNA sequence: TGTGCCAGCGGCTGGACTAGCGGAGAAAGCGAGCAGTACTTC.

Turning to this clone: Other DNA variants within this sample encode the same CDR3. This CDR3 reads CASSRGQGGTEAFF. CDR3 DNA sequence: TGTGCCAGCAGCCGCGGACAGGGGGGCACTGAAGCTTTCTTT. This sequence joins TRBV4-2 and TRBJ1-1; 10 bases are shared with TRBD1. With V trimmed by 4 bases and J by 4 bases, 3 bases remained unmatched. The CDR3 contains 14 residues. The V gene's germline CDR1 is LGHNA and CDR2 YNFKEQ.

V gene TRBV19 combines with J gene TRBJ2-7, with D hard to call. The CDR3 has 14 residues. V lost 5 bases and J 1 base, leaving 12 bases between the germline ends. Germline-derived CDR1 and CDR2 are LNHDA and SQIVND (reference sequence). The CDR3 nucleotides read TGTGCCAGTAGTTCTCTGGACGGGTCCTACGAGCAGTACTTC. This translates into CASSSLDGSYEQYF.

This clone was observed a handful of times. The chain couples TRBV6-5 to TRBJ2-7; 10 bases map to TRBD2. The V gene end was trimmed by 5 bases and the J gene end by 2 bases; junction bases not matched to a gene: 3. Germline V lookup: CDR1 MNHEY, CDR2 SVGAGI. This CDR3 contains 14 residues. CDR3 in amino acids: CASSTGTSAYEQYF. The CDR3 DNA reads TGTGCCAGCAGTACCGGGACTAGCGCCTACGAGCAGTACTTC.

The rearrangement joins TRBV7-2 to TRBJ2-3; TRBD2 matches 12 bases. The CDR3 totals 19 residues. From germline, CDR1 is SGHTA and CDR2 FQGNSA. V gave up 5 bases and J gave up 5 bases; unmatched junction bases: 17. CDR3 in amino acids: CASSPQIARLAGEVDTQYF. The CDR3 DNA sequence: TGTGCCAGCAGCCCCCAAATTGCCAGACTAGCGGGAGAAGTAGATACGCAGTATTTT.

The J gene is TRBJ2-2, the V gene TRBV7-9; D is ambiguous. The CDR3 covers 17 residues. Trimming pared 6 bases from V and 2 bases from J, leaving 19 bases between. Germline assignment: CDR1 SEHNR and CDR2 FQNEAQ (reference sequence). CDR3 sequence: CASSPRALALNTGELFF. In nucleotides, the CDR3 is TGTGCCAGCAGTCCCCGCGCTCTTGCCCTTAACACCGGGGAGCTGTTTTTT.

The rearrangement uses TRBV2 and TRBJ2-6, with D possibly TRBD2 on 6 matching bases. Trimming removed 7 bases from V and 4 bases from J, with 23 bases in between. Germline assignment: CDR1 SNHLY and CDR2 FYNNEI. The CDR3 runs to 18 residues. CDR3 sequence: CASKVRLTRGSGANVLTF. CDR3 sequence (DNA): TGTGCCAGCAAGGTTCGGTTAACCCGGGGGTCCGGGGCCAACGTCCTGACTTTC. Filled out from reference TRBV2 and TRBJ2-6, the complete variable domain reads EPEVTQTPSHQVTQMGQEVILRCVPISNHLYFYWYRQILGQKVEFLVSFYNNEISEKSEIFDDQFSVERPDGSNFTLKIRSTKLEDSAMYFCASKVRLTRGSGANVLTFGAGSRLTVL.

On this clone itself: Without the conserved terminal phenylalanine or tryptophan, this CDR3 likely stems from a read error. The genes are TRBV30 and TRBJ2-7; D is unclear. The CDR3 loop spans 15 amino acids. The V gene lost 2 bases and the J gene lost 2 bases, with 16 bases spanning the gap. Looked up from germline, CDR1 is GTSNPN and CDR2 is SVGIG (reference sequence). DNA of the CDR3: TGTGCCTGGAGTCCCCTGTTGGAGTCTACCTACGAGCAGTACCTC. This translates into CAWSPLLESTYEQYL.